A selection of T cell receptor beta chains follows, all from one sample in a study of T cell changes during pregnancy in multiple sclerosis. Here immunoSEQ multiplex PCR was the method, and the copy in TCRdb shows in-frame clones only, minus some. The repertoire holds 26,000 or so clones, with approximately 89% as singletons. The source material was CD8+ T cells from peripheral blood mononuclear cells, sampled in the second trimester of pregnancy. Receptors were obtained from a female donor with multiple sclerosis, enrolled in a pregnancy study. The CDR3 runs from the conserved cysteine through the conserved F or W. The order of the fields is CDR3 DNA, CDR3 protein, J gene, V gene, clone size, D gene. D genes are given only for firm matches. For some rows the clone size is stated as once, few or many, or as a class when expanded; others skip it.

DNA: TGTGCCAGCAGCGCCCGGAGAACCGCCCGGGATGAGCAGTTCTTC
CDR3: CASSARRTARDEQFF
J: TRBJ2-1
V: TRBV7-8
size: NA
D: NA

DNA: TGTGCCAGTAGTCCCCATAGCAATCAGCCCCAGCATTTT
CDR3: CASSPHSNQPQHF
J: TRBJ1-5
V: TRBV19
size: NA
D: NA

DNA: TGTGCCAGCAGCGTGGGGGGCACCGCCTACGAGCAGTACTTC
CDR3: CASSVGGTAYEQYF
J: TRBJ2-7
V: TRBV5-4
size: NA
D: NA

DNA: TGTGCCAGCAGCGGTGAACAGGGGCGAGATTCCTACGAGCAGTACTTC
CDR3: CASSGEQGRDSYEQYF
J: TRBJ2-7
V: TRBV7-9
size: NA
D: TRBD1

DNA: TGTGCCAGTAGTATTGAGCGGAATGAGCAGTTCTTC
CDR3: CASSIERNEQFF
J: TRBJ2-1
V: TRBV19
size: NA
D: NA

DNA: TGTGCCAGCAGCTTCGGCAGGGGCGCTAGCACAGATACGCAGTATTTT
CDR3: CASSFGRGASTDTQYF
J: TRBJ2-3
V: TRBV7-8
size: NA
D: NA

DNA: TGTGCCAGCAAGACACCTAATCAGCCCCAGCATTTT
CDR3: CASKTPNQPQHF
J: TRBJ1-5
V: TRBV2
size: NA
D: NA

DNA: TGTGCCAGCAGCTTAGCCCTGGGGCCCGACGGCTATTGGGCTGAGCAGTTCTTC
CDR3: CASSLALGPDGYWAEQFF
J: TRBJ2-1
V: TRBV7-2
size: NA
D: NA

DNA: TGTGCCAGTAGTATAGTTTCCAGCGGCAATGAGCAGTTCTTC
CDR3: CASSIVSSGNEQFF
J: TRBJ2-1
V: TRBV19
size: NA
D: NA

DNA: TGCAGCGCGGGGGACAGGGCTTTACTAGAGCAGTACTTC
CDR3: CSAGDRALLEQYF
J: TRBJ2-7
V: TRBV29-1
size: NA
D: TRBD1

DNA: TGTGCCAGCAGCGCTTACAACCATGGCTACACCTTC
CDR3: CASSAYNHGYTF
J: TRBJ1-2
V: TRBV7-9
size: once
D: NA

DNA: TGTGCCAGCAGGACAGGAAACAAGAATGAGCAGTTCTTC
CDR3: CASRTGNKNEQFF
J: TRBJ2-1
V: TRBV2
size: few
D: NA

DNA: TGTGCCAGCAGCCACAGGGGATCGGGAGGGACCCAGTACTTC
CDR3: CASSHRGSGGTQYF
J: TRBJ2-5
V: TRBV14
size: NA
D: NA

DNA: TGTGCCGCGGGACTAGGGTTTTACAATGAGCAGTTCTTC
CDR3: CAAGLGFYNEQFF
J: TRBJ2-1
V: TRBV10-3
size: NA
D: TRBD2

DNA: TGTGCCAGCAGCTTAGGAGGAAATAATGAAAAACTGTTTTTT
CDR3: CASSLGGNNEKLFF
J: TRBJ1-4
V: TRBV7-9
size: NA
D: NA

DNA: TGCAGCGGGGTGGGCACTAGCGGGAGCGGAATGGAGTTCTTC
CDR3: CSGVGTSGSGMEFF
J: TRBJ2-1
V: TRBV29-1
size: NA
D: TRBD2

DNA: TGTGCCTGGAGTGTACCCCGGGGAGTGCGGACTGAAGCTTTCTTT
CDR3: CAWSVPRGVRTEAFF
J: TRBJ1-1
V: TRBV30
size: few
D: NA

DNA: TGTGCCAGCAGTCCGCTCGTGACAGGGGGCATAGATACGCAGTATTTT
CDR3: CASSPLVTGGIDTQYF
J: TRBJ2-3
V: TRBV27
size: once
D: TRBD1

DNA: TGCGCCAGCAGCCAAGATCAGGGGCTGGTTGAAAAACTGTTTTTT
CDR3: CASSQDQGLVEKLFF
J: TRBJ1-4
V: TRBV4-1
size: NA
D: NA

DNA: TGTGCCAGCAGTGAAGGTTGGGGACTAGCGTCAAATGAGCAGTTCTTC
CDR3: CASSEGWGLASNEQFF
J: TRBJ2-1
V: TRBV6-1
size: few
D: TRBD2

DNA: TGTGCCAGCAGCCTCCCCGGGACAGGGGTCCCCGGGGAGCTGTTTTTT
CDR3: CASSLPGTGVPGELFF
J: TRBJ2-2
V: TRBV7-9
size: NA
D: TRBD1

DNA: TGTGCCAGCAGCGTAGATAGCGGGGACTACGAGCAGTACTTC
CDR3: CASSVDSGDYEQYF
J: TRBJ2-7
V: TRBV9
size: once
D: TRBD2

DNA: TGTGCCATTACGAACGGGGACACCTTCTCCTACGAGCAGTACTTC
CDR3: CAITNGDTFSYEQYF
J: TRBJ2-7
V: TRBV10-3
size: NA
D: NA

DNA: TGTGCCAGCAGCTTAGATCAACAGCGCCCAGGGGGCTACGAGCAGTACTTC
CDR3: CASSLDQQRPGGYEQYF
J: TRBJ2-7
V: TRBV11-2
size: NA
D: TRBD1

DNA: TGTGCCAGCAGTTTATCGGGGCGAGGTGCCTACAATGAGCAGTTCTTC
CDR3: CASSLSGRGAYNEQFF
J: TRBJ2-1
V: TRBV27
size: few
D: NA

DNA: TGCAGCGTTGAAGACAGGGGGCGCGGCTATGGCTACACCTTC
CDR3: CSVEDRGRGYGYTF
J: TRBJ1-2
V: TRBV29-1
size: NA
D: TRBD1

DNA: TGCGCCAGCAGCCAAGACCCGATTGGCACATATCCCTACGAGCAGTACTTC
CDR3: CASSQDPIGTYPYEQYF
J: TRBJ2-7
V: TRBV4-1
size: NA
D: NA

DNA: TGTGCCACCCAAACTAGCGGGTTCTCCTACAATGAGCAGTTCTTC
CDR3: CATQTSGFSYNEQFF
J: TRBJ2-1
V: TRBV15
size: NA
D: TRBD2

DNA: TGTGCCAGCAGCAGGGGGGGGGCCAGCACAGATACGCAGTATTTT
CDR3: CASSRGGASTDTQYF
J: TRBJ2-3
V: TRBV9
size: NA
D: NA

DNA: TGTGCCAGCAGTTTAGGGGAGACTGAAGCTTTCTTT
CDR3: CASSLGETEAFF
J: TRBJ1-1
V: TRBV28
size: NA
D: NA

DNA: TGTGCCAGCAGCCAGAGGGGACTAGCGGGTGAACGAGGCACAGATACGCAGTATTTT
CDR3: CASSQRGLAGERGTDTQYF
J: TRBJ2-3
V: TRBV7-8
size: NA
D: TRBD2

DNA: TGTGCCAGCAGTGACGCGGGAACCGGGGAGCTGTTTTTT
CDR3: CASSDAGTGELFF
J: TRBJ2-2
V: TRBV6-4
size: NA
D: NA

DNA: TGTGCCAGTAGTTACGGGGGAGGGCCCGGCGAGCAGTACTTC
CDR3: CASSYGGGPGEQYF
J: TRBJ2-7
V: TRBV19
size: NA
D: TRBD2

DNA: TGCGCCAGCAGCTGGCTAGCGGGAGGGCCGGCTGAGCAGTTCTTC
CDR3: CASSWLAGGPAEQFF
J: TRBJ2-1
V: TRBV5-1
size: once
D: TRBD2